Each of the 22 T cell receptor beta chains below was sequenced from the same sample in a study of T-cell memory formation after mild COVID-19. TCRdb re-derived calls from the 5' RACE reads in MiXCR, one entry per CDR3 protein. The top ten hold roughly 1.4% of the sample, which has about 35,000 distinct CDR3 sequences, approximately 21% seen once. Sequencing was performed on PBMCs or a T cell subset sorted from them (not recorded which). Receptors were obtained from an adult who had mild COVID-19 (a few samples of this study predate the infection). Cell type and time point are not known.

This clonotype was observed at least ten times. This sequence joins TRBV7-6 and TRBJ2-1; 11 bases are a match to TRBD1. This CDR3 comprises 15 residues. Germline CDR1 reads SGHVS; CDR2 reads FNYEAQ. V lost 4 bases to trimming and J lost 6 bases; unmatched junction nucleotides: 5. In DNA, the CDR3 is TGTGCCAGCAGCTCTGGGACAGGGGGTGGCAATGAGCAGTTCTTC. This encodes CASSSGTGGGNEQFF.

This clonotype was seen at least ten times. The chain employs TRBV7-2 and TRBJ2-5; D is uncertain. The V and J ends lost 1 base and 10 bases respectively, with 7 bases between them. The CDR3 extends over 11 amino acids. Germline loops: CDR1 SGHTA, CDR2 FQGNSA. The CDR3 nucleotides are TGTGCCAGCAGCTTAGGGATGGGCCAGTACTTC. This sequence encodes CASSLGMGQYF. The whole variable domain, remainder taken from reference TRBV7-2 and TRBJ2-5, is GAGVSQSPSNKVTEKGKDVELRCDPISGHTALYWYRQSLGQGLEFLIYFQGNSAPDKSGLPSDRFSAERTGGSVSTLTIQRTQQEDSAVYLCASSLGMGQYFGPGTRLLVL.

This clonotype came up a few times. The chain carries TRBV5-1 and TRBJ2-7, with D possibly being TRBD1 (6 bases). The CDR3 totals 13 residues. CDR1 SGHRS and CDR2 YFSETQ come from the germline V gene. Trimming pared 0 bases from V and 2 bases from J, leaving 6 bases between. The CDR3 protein is CASSLDRAYEQYF. The CDR3 region has the DNA TGCGCCAGCAGCTTGGACAGGGCCTACGAGCAGTACTTC.

This clonotype has ten or more counts. The CDR3 protein is CASSFSFRDREGEQYF. The CDR3 bases are TGTGCCAGCAGCTTTTCGTTCCGGGACAGGGAGGGCGAGCAGTACTTC. The genes are TRBV7-2 and TRBJ2-7; 9 bases match TRBD1. V lost 3 bases, J lost 6 bases, and 12 bases stayed unmatched. CDR1 SGHTA and CDR2 FQGNSA come from the germline V gene. This CDR3 comprises 16 residues.

This clonotype was observed many times. The V and J genes are TRBV4-1 and TRBJ1-6, with 11 bases that match TRBD1. The V and J ends lost 1 base and 11 bases, in that order; junction bases with no gene match: 7. The CDR3 consists of 16 residues. CDR1 MGHRA and CDR2 YSYEKL come from the germline V gene. As DNA, the CDR3 is TGCGCCAGCAGCCAAGGTGGGACAGGGGGTCTCGCACCCCTCCACTTT. Its translation: CASSQGGTGGLAPLHF.

The rearrangement links TRBV24-1 to TRBJ2-1, with D maybe TRBD2 (6 bases). V shed 8 bases and J shed 0 bases, with 10 bases lying between them. This CDR3 region has 14 residues. Germline V gene data show CDR1 as KGHDR and CDR2 as SFDVKD. The CDR3 is CATTAGGSYNEQFF. The CDR3 DNA is TGTGCCACCACTGCCGGGGGCTCCTACAATGAGCAGTTCTTC.

This clonotype was observed many times. Here the CDR3 reads CASSAGGSYEQYF. Written as DNA, the CDR3 is TGTGCCAGCAGTGCTGGGGGCTCCTACGAGCAGTACTTC. The chain carries TRBV2 and TRBJ2-7; TRBD1 or TRBD2 may be the D gene (5 bases each). V gave up 4 bases and J gave up 0 bases, with 7 bases separating them. The CDR3 extends over 13 amino acids. Per the germline V gene, CDR1 is SNHLY and CDR2 is FYNNEI.

This chain joins TRBV27 and TRBJ1-2, with 7 bases matching TRBD1. CDR1 and CDR2 (germline): MNHEY, SMNVEV (reference sequence). This CDR3 contains 13 residues. Trimming at V came to 3 bases and at J to 4 bases, leaving 2 bases not matched to a gene. CDR3: CASSLAGGYGYTF. CDR3 nucleotides: TGTGCCAGCAGTTTGGCAGGGGGCTATGGCTACACCTTC.

By sample share, this clonotype is medium-sized. Mismatch with germline at one junction end may stem from a read error. The J gene is TRBJ2-7, the V gene TRBV7-7; no firm D call. The V gene's germline CDR1 is SSHAT and CDR2 FNYEAQ (reference sequence). CDR3 size: 15 residues. CDR3 bases: TGTGCTAGCAGCTTAGCCGACTCCGGCTCCTACGAGCAGTACTTC. This gives the protein CASSLADSGSYEQYF.

This clonotype was counted at least ten times. This chain joins TRBV12-3 or TRBV12-4 and TRBJ2-7; TRBD2 matches 10 bases. With 1 base clipped from V and 3 bases from J, the junction kept 9 bases outside the gene matches. This CDR3 spans 17 amino acids. CDR3 residues: CASSLDKIAGGYYEQYF. CDR3 nucleotides: TGTGCCAGCAGTTTAGATAAAATAGCGGGGGGTTACTACGAGCAGTACTTC.

This clonotype was seen at least ten times. This sequence joins TRBV5-1 and TRBJ1-2; no reliable D call. Trimming cost V 4 bases and J 7 bases, with 26 bases left between them. The CDR3 is 17 amino acids. The germline CDR1 and CDR2 sequences are SGHRS and YFSETQ. The CDR3 nucleotides are TGCGCCAGCAGCAAGAACCCGGACGGTTTTCTTTCCCCTGGCTACACCTTC. Its translation is CASSKNPDGFLSPGYTF.

This clonotype was detected ten times or more. CDR3 nucleotides: TGTGCCAGCAGCCCCCCGGGGCAGGACCGTGGCTCCGAGCAGTACTTC. This codes for CASSPPGQDRGSEQYF. V and J are TRBV11-2 and TRBJ2-7; D might be TRBD1 or TRBD2, each matching 5 bases. Germline CDR1 is SGHAT and CDR2 is FQNNGV. Deletions cut 5 bases from V and 6 bases from J, with 23 bases between. CDR3 length: 16 amino acids.

The chain joins TRBV9 to TRBJ2-1; 7 bases are a match to TRBD1. The V segment lost 3 bases and the J segment 2 bases; nucleotides outside the gene matches: 11. This CDR3 has 17 amino acids. Germline V gene lookup returns CDR1 SGDLS and CDR2 YYNGEE. The CDR3 DNA is TGTGCCAGCAGCGGAGGCCACGGGACAGAAACCTACAATGAGCAGTTCTTC. It translates to CASSGGHGTETYNEQFF.

At least ten counts were recorded for this clonotype. The chain uses TRBV11-2 and TRBJ1-1; D is uncertain. Germline lookup yields CDR1 SGHAT and CDR2 FQNNGV. V was pared by 2 bases and J by 1 base, with 8 bases between. This CDR3 has 14 residues. CDR3 DNA sequence: TGTGCCAGCAGCTTAAGTTTTCAGAACACTGAAGCTTTCTTT. Translated: CASSLSFQNTEAFF.

This clonotype was found a few times. V and J are TRBV19 and TRBJ1-6, with a possible D match to TRBD1 (5 bases). The CDR3 sequence is 14 residues long. Deletions cut 5 bases from V and 10 bases from J, with 15 bases between. CDR1 is LNHDA and CDR2 is SQIVND in the germline V gene (reference sequence). The CDR3 region has the DNA TGTGCCAGTAGTCCAACATCGGGGGTATCACCCCTCCACTTT. As protein: CASSPTSGVSPLHF.

Points on this clonotype: Mismatch with germline at one junction end may stem from a read error. The chain employs TRBV3-1 and TRBJ2-7; D possibly corresponds to TRBD1 (5 bases). CDR3 length: 17 amino acids. Germline CDR1 reads LGHDT; CDR2 reads YNNKEL (reference sequence). The CDR3 region is CATSQQVPWRQRFEQYF. DNA of the CDR3: TGTGCCACCAGCCAACAGGTGCCTTGGAGACAGCGCTTCGAGCAGTACTTC.

This clonotype was detected many times. The chain's CDR3 is CATSRDQDKGDRQYF. The CDR3 DNA reads as TGTGCCACCAGCAGAGATCAAGATAAAGGCGACCGGCAGTACTTC. V and J are TRBV15 and TRBJ2-4; no definite D call. V was clipped by 0 bases and J by 13 bases, with 19 bases between them. CDR1 LNHNV and CDR2 YYDKDF come from the germline V gene (reference sequence). The CDR3 is made up of 15 amino acids.

This clonotype was counted many times. CDR3 bases: TGTGCCAGCAGGCCGAGGCGTTTTACCGGGGAGCTGTTTTTT. It translates to CASRPRRFTGELFF. V usage is TRBV12-3 or TRBV12-4 and J usage is TRBJ2-2; no reliable D call. Deletions cut 6 bases from V and 5 bases from J, with 13 bases between. The CDR3 has 14 amino acids.

This clonotype has a count of ten or more. The genes are TRBV7-9 and TRBJ2-3, with D maybe TRBD1 (5 bases). V lost 3 bases and J 5 bases, leaving 12 bases between the germline ends. The CDR3 runs 14 residues. In germline, CDR1 is SEHNR, CDR2 FQNEAQ (reference sequence). DNA for the CDR3: TGTGCCAGCAGCTTTGGCCAGGGCAAAGATACGCAGTATTTT. Translation: CASSFGQGKDTQYF.

The sample holds many counts of this clonotype. The genes are TRBV6-2 or TRBV6-3 and TRBJ2-3; TRBD2 matches 10 bases. With 5 bases clipped from V and 3 bases from J, the junction kept 5 bases outside the gene matches. Germline assignment: CDR1 MNHEY and CDR2 SVGEGT. The CDR3 contains 15 residues. The CDR3 nucleotides are TGTGCCAGCAGTCCTAGCGGGAGCGGTACAGATACGCAGTATTTT. Protein sequence: CASSPSGSGTDTQYF.

This sequence joins TRBV2 and TRBJ2-7; 8 nucleotides match TRBD1. This CDR3 contains 14 residues. Germline V lookup: CDR1 SNHLY, CDR2 FYNNEI. The V segment lost 3 bases and the J segment 6 bases; nucleotides outside the gene matches: 7. The CDR3 DNA reads TGTGCCAGCAGTGAGGCGACAGGGGAGGTCGAGCAGTACTTC. It codes for CASSEATGEVEQYF. Complete variable domain (other parts from reference TRBV2 and TRBJ2-7): EPEVTQTPSHQVTQMGQEVILRCVPISNHLYFYWYRQILGQKVEFLVSFYNNEISEKSEIFDDQFSVERPDGSNFTLKIRSTKLEDSAMYFCASSEATGEVEQYFGPGTRLTVT.

This clonotype was counted at least ten times. The genes are TRBV20-1 and TRBJ2-2; 7 positions agree with TRBD2. Germline CDR1 and CDR2: DFQATT and SNEGSKA (reference sequence). The ends lost 6 bases at V and 0 bases at J; junction bases unmatched: 4. This CDR3 spans 14 amino acids. Here the CDR3 reads CSATGTTNTGELFF. CDR3 DNA sequence: TGCAGTGCAACCGGGACTACGAACACCGGGGAGCTGTTTTTT.